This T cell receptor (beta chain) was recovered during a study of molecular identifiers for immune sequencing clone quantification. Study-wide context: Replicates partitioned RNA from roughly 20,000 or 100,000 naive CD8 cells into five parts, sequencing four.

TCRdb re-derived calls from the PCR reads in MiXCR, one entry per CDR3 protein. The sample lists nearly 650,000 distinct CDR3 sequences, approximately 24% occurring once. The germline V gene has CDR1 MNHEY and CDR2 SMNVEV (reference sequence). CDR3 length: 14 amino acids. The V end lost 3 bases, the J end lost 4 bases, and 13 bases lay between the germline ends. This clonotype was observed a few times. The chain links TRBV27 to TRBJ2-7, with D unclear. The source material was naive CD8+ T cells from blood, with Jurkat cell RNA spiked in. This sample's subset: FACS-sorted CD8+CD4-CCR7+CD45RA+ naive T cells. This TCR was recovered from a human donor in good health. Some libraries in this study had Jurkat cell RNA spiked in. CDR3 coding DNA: TGTGCCAGCAGTTTGAGGTCCAGGTCGTACGAGCAGTACTTC. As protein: CASSLRSRSYEQYF.